Below, 13 T cell receptor beta chains from the same sample are listed, as sequenced in a study of blood T cell repertoires in COVID-19 (TCRdb year 2020). Library construction relied on the immunoSEQ multiplex PCR assay. Sourced from immuneACCESS, this table was stored by TCRdb with only in-frame sequences that have V and J called. A share of the clones is absent; for the studies checked, an unresolved V gene accounts for under half, and the remainder has no known explanation. Present in this sample are about 120,000 clones, roughly 81% of which were seen just once. Approximately 3.6% of the sample lies in the top ten. The sample comprised peripheral blood. The receptor set was obtained from a man aged 35 to 55 with acute or convalescent COVID-19.

The V gene is TRBV6-5, the J gene TRBJ1-2, with 7 nucleotides matching TRBD1. Germline CDR1 and CDR2: MNHEY and SVGAGI. V lost 8 bases to trimming and J lost 4 bases; unmatched junction nucleotides: 10. This CDR3 comprises 14 residues. This chain's CDR3 is CASSKRQGPYGYTF. CDR3 DNA sequence: TGTGCCAGCTCCAAGAGACAGGGCCCCTATGGCTACACCTTC.

The rearrangement uses TRBV24-1 and TRBJ2-5; 12 positions agree with TRBD1. Per germline, CDR1 KGHDR and CDR2 SFDVKD. Unmatched junction bases numbered 5, after V lost 5 bases and J lost 5 bases. The CDR3 consists of 15 residues. This CDR3 is CATSVGTGGTETQYF. The CDR3 DNA reads TGTGCCACCAGTGTCGGGACAGGGGGCACGGAGACCCAGTACTTC.

This chain links TRBV6-1 with TRBJ2-3; 9 nucleotides match TRBD1. CDR1 is MNHNS and CDR2 is SASEGT in the germline V gene. The J segment lost 4 bases and the V segment lost 5 bases, leaving 7 bases of the junction unmatched. CDR3 length: 15 amino acids. This CDR3 reads CASSSQGAGADTQYF. CDR3 nucleotides: TGTGCCAGCAGTTCACAGGGGGCGGGCGCAGATACGCAGTATTTT.

The chain joins TRBV7-2 to TRBJ1-1; D is uncertain. Germline CDR1 and CDR2: SGHTA and FQGNSA. The length of the CDR3 is 14 residues. V was trimmed by 4 bases and J by 4 bases, leaving 13 bases between them. DNA of the CDR3: TGTGCCAGCAGCTCACAGTACTCAGGCACTGAAGCTTTCTTT. Protein: CASSSQYSGTEAFF. The full variable domain, its missing parts supplied by reference TRBV7-2 and TRBJ1-1, is GAGVSQSPSNKVTEKGKDVELRCDPISGHTALYWYRQSLGQGLEFLIYFQGNSAPDKSGLPSDRFSAERTGGSVSTLTIQRTQQEDSAVYLCASSSQYSGTEAFFGQGTRLTVV.

The chain uses TRBV4-1 and TRBJ1-2, with a tentative D call TRBD1 (5 bases). The V end was cut by 1 base, the J end by 6 bases, with 12 bases between. Per the germline V gene, CDR1 is MGHRA and CDR2 is YSYEKL. There are 14 residues in the CDR3. CDR3 sequence: CASSQVSRADGYTF. DNA for the CDR3: TGCGCCAGCAGCCAAGTAAGCAGGGCGGATGGCTACACCTTC.

The chain couples TRBV5-1 to TRBJ1-4, with D possibly matching TRBD1 (6 bases). Germline V gives CDR1 SGHRS, CDR2 YFSETQ. The CDR3 covers 13 residues. Between the trimmed V and J ends, which lost 4 bases and 8 bases, there was a span of 12 bases. The CDR3 region is CASSVGGEEKLFF. As DNA, the CDR3 is TGCGCCAGCAGCGTAGGGGGGGAGGAAAAACTGTTTTTT.

This clone came up a few times. The chain links TRBV5-1 to TRBJ2-3; no clear D gene. The CDR3 runs to 13 residues. From germline, CDR1 is SGHRS and CDR2 YFSETQ. Trimming removed 0 bases from V and 2 bases from J, with 4 bases in between. CDR3 in DNA: TGCGCCAGCAGCTTGGACTTCACAGATACGCAGTATTTT. Protein sequence: CASSLDFTDTQYF.

The chain links TRBV7-2 to TRBJ1-5, with unresolved D. The CDR3 length is 13 residues. Germline CDR1 SGHTA, CDR2 FQGNSA. V shed 5 bases and J shed 7 bases, with 12 bases lying between them. The CDR3 region has the DNA TGTGCCAGCAGCCCTTTCGGCGGGCAGCCCCAGCATTTT. This gives the protein CASSPFGGQPQHF.

This clone has only a few counts. Germline is not matched at one junction end, which may reflect a read error. The chain links TRBV5-6 to TRBJ1-2, with 9 nucleotides matching TRBD1. There are 12 residues in the CDR3. Germline V gene data show CDR1 as SGHDT and CDR2 as YYEEEE. The CDR3 sequence: CASSLAGTGNFF. As DNA, the CDR3 is TGTGCCAGCAGCTTGGCTGGGACAGGGAATTTCTTC.

This chain uses TRBV20-1 with TRBJ1-1; D call uncertain. Germline values: CDR1 DFQATT, CDR2 SNEGSKA (reference sequence). Trimming took 3 bases from V and 2 from J, leaving 10 bases between them. CDR3 length equals 13 residues. In DNA form, the CDR3 reads TGCAGTGCTAGTAAGACAAGTAACACTGAAGCTTTCTTT. Amino acids: CSASKTSNTEAFF.

The chain recombines TRBV5-6 with TRBJ1-2, with 10 positions matching TRBD1. The germline V gene has CDR1 SGHDT and CDR2 YYEEEE. J gave up 3 bases and V 0 bases, and 5 bases lay outside the gene matches. The CDR3 has 16 residues. This chain's CDR3 is CASSLARDRGYYGYTF. In nucleotides, the CDR3 is TGTGCCAGCAGCTTGGCCCGGGACAGGGGTTACTATGGCTACACCTTC.

The V gene is TRBV19, the J gene TRBJ1-1, with D hard to call. This CDR3 region has 13 residues. Germline V gene data show CDR1 as LNHDA and CDR2 as SQIVND (reference sequence). Trimming stripped 5 bases from V and 5 bases from J, with 12 bases between. This chain's CDR3 is CASSPGDWTEAFF. CDR3 sequence (DNA): TGTGCCAGTAGTCCCGGGGATTGGACTGAAGCTTTCTTT.

The chain's CDR3 is CASSHSVVRSGENEQFF. CDR3 sequence (DNA): TGTGCCAGCAGCCACTCCGTAGTTCGATCAGGGGAGAATGAGCAGTTCTTC. The chain joins TRBV7-6 to TRBJ2-1; a possible D gene is TRBD1 (6 bases). This CDR3 region has 17 residues. The germline V gene has CDR1 SGHVS and CDR2 FNYEAQ. The germline V and J ends were trimmed by 5 bases and 7 bases, with 24 bases remaining between them.